One and the same sample provided the 12 T cell receptor beta chains below, sequenced in a study of blood T cell repertoires in COVID-19. Method: immunoSEQ multiplex PCR; TCRdb's copy keeps in-frame clones and lacks some. This sample has 200,000 to 250,000 clones, with about 85% found just once. Sequences were obtained from PBMCs or T cells enriched from blood (not recorded which). Every receptor here comes from a man under 40 who had recovered from COVID-19.

The chain joins TRBV6-2 or TRBV6-3 to TRBJ1-6, with D possibly TRBD1 on 6 matching bases. This CDR3 spans 18 amino acids. CDR1 is MNHEY and CDR2 is SVGEGT in the germline V gene. The V and J ends lost 2 bases and 10 bases respectively, with 24 bases between them. CDR3 loop: CASSYDRHGGARRSPLHF. CDR3 DNA: TGTGCCAGCAGTTACGACCGTCATGGGGGGGCAAGGAGGTCACCCCTCCACTTT.

With regard to this clone: Other DNA variants within this sample encode the same CDR3. The chain joins TRBV2 to TRBJ2-7, with D uncertain. The germline V gene has CDR1 SNHLY and CDR2 FYNNEI. This CDR3 contains 10 residues. V was pared by 4 bases and J by 6 bases, with 4 bases between. CDR3 protein: CASSGGEQYF. CDR3 DNA: TGTGCCAGCAGTGGAGGCGAGCAGTACTTC.

The J gene is TRBJ2-3, the V gene TRBV13; 7 bases are a match to TRBD1. The CDR3 runs 14 residues. CDR1 and CDR2 (germline): PRHDT, FYEKMQ (reference sequence). Trimming removed 6 bases from V and 4 bases from J; junction bases left unmatched: 7. The CDR3 spells CASRERQGPDTQYF. The CDR3 region has the DNA TGTGCCAGCAGAGAAAGACAGGGCCCAGATACGCAGTATTTT.

The rearrangement joins TRBV6-1 to TRBJ2-3, with 9 bases fitting TRBD2. Germline V lookup: CDR1 MNHNS, CDR2 SASEGT. This CDR3 is 19 amino acids long. The ends lost 2 bases at V and 2 bases at J; junction bases unmatched: 14. The CDR3 DNA follows: TGTGCCAGCAGTGAAACCACCACGGGGCTAGCGGGGAACACAGATACGCAGTATTTT. The encoded protein is CASSETTTGLAGNTDTQYF.

This sequence joins TRBV7-2 and TRBJ2-3, with TRBD2 matching 12 bases. In germline, CDR1 is SGHTA, CDR2 FQGNSA. The CDR3 is made up of 17 amino acids. With V trimmed by 5 bases and J by 0 bases, 6 bases remained unmatched. The CDR3 region has the DNA TGTGCCAGCAGCAGAAGGACTAGCGGGGCTAGCACAGATACGCAGTATTTT. It translates to CASSRRTSGASTDTQYF.

V usage is TRBV30 and J usage is TRBJ1-3; D is ambiguous. The germline V gene has CDR1 GTSNPN and CDR2 SVGIG (reference sequence). This CDR3 spans 13 amino acids. Trimming took 4 bases from V and 0 from J, leaving 7 bases between them. CDR3: CAWTSSSGNTIYF. The CDR3, as DNA: TGTGCCTGGACCTCGAGCTCTGGAAACACCATATATTTT.

V usage is TRBV28 and J usage is TRBJ1-5, with 8 nucleotides matching TRBD1. Losses at the gene ends were 4 bases for V and 5 bases for J; bases not matched to a gene: 13. The germline V gene encodes CDR1 MDHEN and CDR2 SYDVKM. This CDR3 is 17 amino acids long. DNA for the CDR3: TGTGCCAGCAGTTCCTATAAGGACAGGGCTGGGGATCAGCCCCAGCATTTT. Its translation: CASSSYKDRAGDQPQHF.

J is TRBJ1-6 and V is TRBV10-3, with D possibly being TRBD1 (5 bases). Germline lookup yields CDR1 ENHRY and CDR2 SYGVKD. The CDR3 extends over 13 amino acids. V gave up 3 bases and J gave up 7 bases, with 7 bases separating them. The CDR3 is CAISDGGNSPLHF. CDR3 in DNA: TGTGCCATCAGTGATGGGGGGAATTCACCCCTCCACTTT.

This chain joins TRBV14 and TRBJ2-1; TRBD2 is a possible D gene (6 bases). V lost 0 bases and J lost 2, with 14 bases in between. The germline CDR1 and CDR2 sequences are SGHDN and FVKESK. The CDR3 contains 17 residues. CDR3 loop: CASSQDTGLTTYNEQFF. Here the CDR3 DNA reads TGTGCCAGCAGCCAAGATACGGGACTCACTACCTACAATGAGCAGTTCTTC.

This sequence joins TRBV7-2 and TRBJ1-5; D not certain. CDR1 SGHTA and CDR2 FQGNSA come from the germline V gene. V lost 5 bases, J lost 4 bases, and 9 bases lay in between. The CDR3 runs 13 residues. CDR3 protein: CASSGQYNQPQHF. The CDR3, as DNA: TGTGCCAGCAGCGGTCAGTATAATCAGCCCCAGCATTTT.

Turning to this clone: Germline and junction disagree at one end, which may indicate a read error. The chain links TRBV3-1 (or the pseudogene TRBV3-2) to TRBJ2-3, with D perhaps matching TRBD2 (5 bases). Germline CDR1 and CDR2: LGHDT and YNNKEL (reference sequence). CDR3 length equals 14 residues. CDR3 residues: CASSQERRGGSQHF. CDR3 DNA: TGTGCCAGCAGCCAAGAAAGGCGAGGAGGCTCTCAACATTTT.

The rearrangement joins TRBV5-6 to TRBJ2-1; D remains unclear. The ends were cut back, 0 bases at V and 2 bases at J, with 9 bases in the middle. The CDR3 extends over 15 amino acids. Germline V gives CDR1 SGHDT, CDR2 YYEEEE. CDR3 loop: CASSLVSETYNEQFF. For the CDR3, the DNA is TGTGCCAGCAGCTTGGTGTCGGAGACCTACAATGAGCAGTTCTTC. Full variable domain (remainder filled in from reference TRBV5-6 and TRBJ2-1): DAGVTQSPTHLIKTRGQQVTLRCSPKSGHDTVSWYQQALGQGPQFIFQYYEEEERQRGNFPDRFSGHQFPNYSSELNVNALLLGDSALYLCASSLVSETYNEQFFGPGTRLTVL.